This T cell receptor (beta chain) was sequenced during a study of blood T cells in healthy people across ages (dated by TCRdb to between 2014 and 2017). Some background on the complete study: Template switching captured roughly one uniquely barcoded TCR beta cDNA molecule per two T cells in model experiments. Age-related changes in TCR beta repertoire diversity were measured in the study by deep sequencing normalized with unique cDNA molecular identifiers. For two donors (one aged 18 to 30 and one aged 80 or older), the study analyzed two additional independent replicas of 1 million unique cDNA reads from the same blood draw. Donors were grouped into four age groups: young (average roughly 16 years), middle-aged (roughly 40), aged (about 60) and long-lived (over 80). To avoid experimental bias, donors of different ages were distributed randomly across sequencing lanes.

Results the study describes overall, beyond this receptor: Because donor CMV infection status was unknown, age-related changes in expanded clonotypes were potentially confounded. As age increased, observed TCR beta diversity per million T cells dropped in a roughly linear way, and a significant reduction was already evident by age 40. The long-lived group showed more naive CD4+ T cells, fewer expanded clones and increased TCR diversity than the aged group, suggesting age selection. Estimates of total diversity from one million sequenced T cells were regarded as lower bounds and underestimates. A strong correlation was found between observed TCR beta diversity and the percentage of naive T cells measured by flow cytometry. Conclusive comparison of naive and antigen-experienced compartments was prevented by the profiling of bulk unsorted PBMCs.

The germline V gene (reference sequence) yields MNHEY for CDR1 and SMNVEV for CDR2. The V and J ends are trimmed by 5 bases and 8 bases, leaving 14 bases between them. The CDR3, from cysteine to phenylalanine, totals 13 residues. The retained sequence is limited to the CDR3, 39 bases, with the frame set at the first base. The donors were under 40 Caucasian individuals from Russia, aged roughly 6 to 90 years, who were systemically healthy. Approximately 9 milliliters of peripheral blood were collected from each donor into EDTA-treated Vacutainer tubes. Ficoll-Paque density-gradient centrifugation was used to isolate PBMCs, with at least 6 million per sample. Total RNA, at least 5.5 micrograms per sample, was extracted from PBMCs with Trizol reagent. The percentages of naive CD45RAhigh/CD27high T cells were determined by flow cytometry on a PBMC aliquot from every donor. This clonotype has ten or more counts. The antigen it recognizes is unknown. No much larger clone exists at a distance of one base, and base qualities are not known.

The method behind the library was 5' RACE. Sequencing relied on an Illumina HiSeq 2500. The second PCR ran for roughly 7 to 11 cycles and used a J-beta primer mix along with a sample-barcoded 5' primer. A template-switch 5' adaptor carrying 12 random nucleotides introduced a unique molecular identifier onto each TCR beta cDNA molecule. Each sample yielded at least 2.5 million CDR3-containing paired-end reads. The Mint cDNA synthesis kit, primed by a TRBC-specific oligonucleotide, was used to synthesize first-strand cDNA from all RNA. Following uracil-DNA glycosylase treatment, all cDNA underwent a first 18-cycle PCR with the universal primers M1SS and BC2_uni_R. The source study handled its data this way. For normalization, 1 million high-quality reads, each with a distinct molecular identifier, were randomly selected from each sample. Instead of being binned into consensus sequences, reads that shared molecular identifiers were thrown out. MiTCR, with a Q25 quality threshold and the strictest error-elimination algorithm, was used for CDR3 identification, clonotype clustering and error correction. Lower-bound total TCR beta diversity was estimated with a nonparametric unseen species model using Euler transformation. TCRdb reanalyzed the raw reads on its own, using fastp at Q25 for trimming and MiXCR for clone calling, and kept in-frame beta chains. Records with the same CDR3 protein are collapsed into one entry carrying the most frequent genes and DNA. The V and J calls shown here were made by TCRdb, not taken from the authors' results. The sample table records hundreds of thousands of distinct CDR3 sequences; approximately 30% of these occur just once. The leading ten clones occupy roughly 14% of the sample.

Sequenced input: blood. The chain employs TRBV27 and TRBJ2-3; 6 matching bases give a weak D call of TRBD2. The origin of this receptor is an elderly woman in good health. The CDR3 region reads CASSQILAFTQYF. The DNA is TGTGCCAGCAGTCAGATCCTAGCGTTTACGCAGTATTTT.